Below are 21 T cell receptor beta chains sequenced from a single sample in a study of T cells in Graves' hyperthyroidism and ophthalmopathy. Amplification of TCR beta CDR3 regions used RNA as the template. First-round RT-PCR targeting the TCR CDR3 was performed with the HTBI primer set. TCRdb recomputed calls from the multiplex PCR reads with MiXCR, one row per CDR3 protein. The sample consists of around 480,000 distinct CDR3 sequences, roughly 14% of them appearing once. Sample: blood. These receptors all stem from a woman under 30 with Graves' hyperthyroidism.

The chain uses TRBV30 and TRBJ2-3; D remains ambiguous. The germline V gene has CDR1 GTSNPN and CDR2 SVGIG (reference sequence). This CDR3 has 13 amino acids. V was trimmed by 1 base and J by 1 base, leaving 6 bases between them. The DNA of the CDR3 is TGTGCCTGGAGTGCTACAGGCACAGATACGCAGTATTTT. Protein: CAWSATGTDTQYF.

This clonotype was detected many times. This chain joins TRBV7-2 and TRBJ2-1; 9 nucleotides agree with TRBD1. Looked up from germline, CDR1 is SGHTA and CDR2 is FQGNSA. This CDR3 is built from 15 residues. J gave up 5 bases and V 1 base, and 3 bases lay outside the gene matches. CDR3 DNA sequence: TGTGCCAGCAGCTTAGGTGGGACAGGGAACAATGAGCAGTTCTTC. Its translation is CASSLGGTGNNEQFF. The whole variable domain, remainder taken from reference TRBV7-2 and TRBJ2-1, is GAGVSQSPSNKVTEKGKDVELRCDPISGHTALYWYRQSLGQGLEFLIYFQGNSAPDKSGLPSDRFSAERTGGSVSTLTIQRTQQEDSAVYLCASSLGGTGNNEQFFGPGTRLTVL.

This chain uses TRBV2 with TRBJ2-1; D gene unclear. CDR3 length: 13 amino acids. V was trimmed by 6 bases and J by 6 bases, leaving 12 bases between them. Germline V gives CDR1 SNHLY, CDR2 FYNNEI. The CDR3 spells CASRVSKGNEQFF. The CDR3 region has the DNA TGTGCCAGCAGGGTAAGCAAAGGCAATGAGCAGTTCTTC.

The chain carries TRBV7-9 and TRBJ1-1; D gene uncertain. Deletions cut 11 bases from V and 0 bases from J, with 13 bases between. CDR1 and CDR2 from the germline V gene are SEHNR and FQNEAQ (reference sequence). This CDR3 is built from 13 residues. For the CDR3, the DNA is TGTGCCTGCCCCCGGGGTGTGAACACTGAAGCTTTCTTT. Translated: CACPRGVNTEAFF.

In the case of this clonotype: A much larger clone lies one base from this, so it may be a read error. The genes are TRBV29-1 and TRBJ2-1; TRBD2 matches 10 bases. CDR1 and CDR2 (germline): SQVTM, ANQGSEA. The length of the CDR3 is 14 residues. CDR3 amino acids: CSVRASGRGNERFF. The CDR3 nucleotides read TGCAGCGTTCGGGCTAGCGGGAGAGGCAATGAGCGGTTCTTC.

This clonotype came up many times. V and J are TRBV7-2 and TRBJ1-5; D unresolved. The CDR3 totals 12 residues. The germline V and J ends were trimmed by 2 bases and 7 bases, with 6 bases remaining between them. Germline-derived CDR1 and CDR2 are SGHTA and FQGNSA. The CDR3 sequence is CASSLNEQPQHF. Written as DNA, the CDR3 is TGTGCCAGCAGCTTAAATGAGCAGCCCCAGCATTTT.

Notes on this clonotype: This may come from a read error, since a much larger clone is one base off. Because the CDR3 is missing its conserved closing phenylalanine or tryptophan, this is likely a read error. The chain employs TRBV11-1 and TRBJ2-2; D is ambiguous. This CDR3 contains 14 residues. V lost 2 bases to trimming and J lost 1 base, with 5 bases between them. CDR1 and CDR2 (germline): SGHAT, FQDESV (reference sequence). The CDR3 is CASSLIQNTGELFI. Here the CDR3 DNA reads TGTGCCAGCAGCTTAATCCAGAACACCGGGGAGCTGTTTATT.

A few counts support this clonotype. The chain links TRBV29-1 to TRBJ2-7, with TRBD1 matching over 11 bases. Trimming removed 0 bases from V and 4 bases from J; junction bases left unmatched: 5. CDR3 length: 15 residues. The germline CDR1 and CDR2 sequences are SQVTM and ANQGSEA. The CDR3 coding sequence is TGCAGCGTTGAAGATCGGGGACAGGGGGTGTACGAGCAGTACTTC. It specifies CSVEDRGQGVYEQYF.

The V and J genes are TRBV5-1 and TRBJ2-1; TRBD2 might be the D (6 bases). V lost 9 bases to trimming and J lost 5 bases, with 21 bases between them. This CDR3 has 15 amino acids. Germline lookup yields CDR1 SGHRS and CDR2 YFSETQ. In DNA, the CDR3 is TGCGCCATCGCTCTCGGTGCGGGACCACACAATGAGCAGTTCTTC. This translates into CAIALGAGPHNEQFF.

The chain is built from TRBV24-1 and TRBJ1-2; D not certain. The CDR3 extends over 13 amino acids. V gave up 1 base and J gave up 3 bases, with 5 bases separating them. In germline, CDR1 is KGHDR, CDR2 SFDVKD. The CDR3 loop is CATSDFLDYGYTF. DNA for the CDR3: TGTGCCACCAGTGATTTTTTAGACTATGGCTACACCTTC.

This clonotype was detected ten times or more. The chain carries TRBV29-1 and TRBJ2-3; D unclear. V shed 4 bases and J shed 5 bases, with 10 bases lying between them. Germline V gene lookup returns CDR1 SQVTM and CDR2 ANQGSEA. The CDR3 sequence is 12 residues long. The CDR3 sequence: CSVVGMRDTQYF. The CDR3 bases are TGCAGCGTTGTGGGCATGCGAGATACGCAGTATTTT.

The chain recombines TRBV4-1 with TRBJ1-2; D perhaps matches TRBD1 (5 bases). The germline V and J ends were trimmed by 0 bases and 8 bases, with 22 bases remaining between them. Germline V gene sequence: CDR1 MGHRA, CDR2 YSYEKL. This CDR3 region has 17 residues. DNA of the CDR3: TGCGCCAGCAGCCAAGATCCGCGGTTTTATGGGGGGATCGGCTACACCTTC. It yields the protein CASSQDPRFYGGIGYTF.

This clonotype occurred many times. This rearrangement joins TRBV12-3 or TRBV12-4 to TRBJ2-4; D possibly corresponds to TRBD1 (6 bases). The CDR3 runs 16 residues. Trimming removed 5 bases at V and 0 bases at J, with 14 bases between. The CDR3 spells CASSRRQALAKNIQYF. The DNA of the CDR3 is TGTGCCAGCAGTCGCAGACAGGCTCTAGCCAAAAACATTCAGTACTTC.

J is TRBJ1-2 and V is TRBV19; D not certain. CDR1 and CDR2 from the germline V gene are LNHDA and SQIVND (reference sequence). The CDR3 spans 13 residues. Deletions cut 1 base from V and 2 bases from J, with 5 bases between. CDR3 DNA sequence: TGTGCCAGTAGTATAGGATTAAACTATGGCTACACCTTC. Translation gives CASSIGLNYGYTF.

This clonotype was picked up many times. The CDR3, as DNA: TGTGCCAGCAGTTTAAAGCCAGGCAACTATGGCTACACCTTC. Translating it yields CASSLKPGNYGYTF. The chain couples TRBV27 to TRBJ1-2; D not certain. V shed 2 bases and J shed 2 bases, with 9 bases lying between them. Germline-derived CDR1 and CDR2 are MNHEY and SMNVEV (reference sequence). The CDR3 is 14 residues long.

This clonotype came up many times. The chain couples TRBV27 to TRBJ1-5; 7 bases map to TRBD1. The germline V gene encodes CDR1 MNHEY and CDR2 SMNVEV (reference sequence). The ends lost 3 bases at V and 0 bases at J; junction bases unmatched: 2. CDR3 length equals 15 residues. The CDR3 DNA reads as TGTGCCAGCAGTTTCGGACAGGCTAGCAATCAGCCCCAGCATTTT. It is translated as CASSFGQASNQPQHF.

This clonotype has just a few counts. The V and J genes are TRBV5-1 and TRBJ2-5; D not resolved. This CDR3 is built from 12 residues. Per the germline V gene, CDR1 is SGHRS and CDR2 is YFSETQ. The V end was cut by 4 bases, the J end by 3 bases, with 7 bases between. CDR3 residues: CASSASEETQYF. As DNA, the CDR3 is TGCGCCAGCAGCGCCAGCGAAGAGACCCAGTACTTC.

This clonotype was counted many times. The V gene is TRBV12-3 or TRBV12-4, the J gene TRBJ2-3; 8 bases match TRBD2. V shed 1 base, J shed 1 base, and the junction held 4 bases outside the gene matches. The CDR3 extends over 16 amino acids. The CDR3 region is CASSLVSGGGTDTQYF. In DNA, the CDR3 is TGTGCCAGCAGTTTAGTAAGCGGGGGCGGCACAGATACGCAGTATTTT.

This clonotype was recorded a few times. The rearrangement joins TRBV5-1 to TRBJ1-6; 9 bases line up with TRBD1. V was clipped by 4 bases and J by 10 bases; unmatched bases: 9. This CDR3 is 15 amino acids long. Germline CDR1 is SGHRS and CDR2 is YFSETQ. As DNA, the CDR3 is TGCGCCAGCAGCCTCAGTGGGACAGGGAGGTCACCCCTCCACTTT. Its protein product is CASSLSGTGRSPLHF.

This clonotype came up many times. This rearrangement joins TRBV3-1 to TRBJ1-5; D may be TRBD1 (5 bases). This CDR3 contains 15 residues. CDR1 and CDR2 (germline): LGHDT, YNNKEL (reference sequence). V lost 0 bases, J lost 7 bases, and 13 bases lay in between. CDR3 coding DNA: TGTGCCAGCAGCCAAGAGGGTGGAAGGGGACAGCCCCAGCATTTT. This translates into CASSQEGGRGQPQHF.

This clonotype was counted ten times or more. The chain joins TRBV11-2 to TRBJ2-5, with TRBD2 as a possible D gene (5 bases). Trimming took off 5 bases at V and 5 bases at J, with 15 bases between the two ends. CDR1 is SGHAT, CDR2 FQNNGV, per germline. This CDR3 is 14 amino acids long. CDR3 loop: CASSPARGSETQYF. Here the CDR3 DNA reads TGTGCCAGCAGCCCAGCCCGAGGGTCGGAGACCCAGTACTTC.